These 10 T cell receptor beta chains originate from one sample sequenced in a study of T cell changes during pregnancy in multiple sclerosis. Method: immunoSEQ multiplex PCR; TCRdb's copy keeps in-frame clones and lacks some. The sample includes 65,000 to 85,000 clones, about 93% of them seen just once. This sample comprised peripheral blood, obtained in the second trimester of pregnancy. These TCRs come from a female donor in good health, enrolled as a control in a pregnancy study.

This chain joins TRBV7-9 and TRBJ2-1, with 12 bases lining up with TRBD2. Germline V CDR1 and CDR2: SEHNR, FQNEAQ (reference sequence). Germline trimming cut 5 bases from V and 2 bases from J; bases unmatched to any gene: 13. The CDR3 has 19 amino acids. CDR3 nucleotide sequence: TGTGCCAGCAGCGCGGCCGCGGCACTAGCGGGGGGAACCTACAATGAGCAGTTCTTC. Translated: CASSAAAALAGGTYNEQFF.

This chain connects TRBV5-1 to TRBJ2-7; no reliable D call. Trimming took 5 bases from V and 2 from J, leaving 14 bases between them. CDR3 length equals 14 residues. CDR1 is SGHRS, CDR2 YFSETQ, per germline. The CDR3 DNA follows: TGCGCCAGCAGTACCGAACCGGCGGCCTACGAGCAGTACTTC. It encodes CASSTEPAAYEQYF.

V gene TRBV7-9 combines with J gene TRBJ1-1; a weak D match, TRBD1 (5 bases). V lost 4 bases to trimming and J lost 1 base, with 16 bases between them. In germline, CDR1 is SEHNR, CDR2 FQNEAQ (reference sequence). The CDR3 is 16 amino acids. CDR3 sequence: CASSSHRSVSNTEAFF. The CDR3 coding sequence is TGTGCCAGCAGCTCGCACAGGTCCGTCTCGAACACTGAAGCTTTCTTT. Supplemented by reference TRBV7-9 and TRBJ1-1, the full variable domain reads DTGVSQNPRHKITKRGQNVTFRCDPISEHNRLYWYRQTLGQGPEFLTYFQNEAQLEKSRLLSDRFSAERPKGSFSTLEIQRTEQGDSAMYLCASSSHRSVSNTEAFFGQGTRLTVV.

V is TRBV19 and J is TRBJ2-1; 12 bases agree with TRBD2. Trimming took 7 bases from V and 5 from J; bases not matched to a gene: 6. The CDR3 consists of 15 residues. CDR1 is LNHDA, CDR2 SQIVND, per germline (reference sequence). CDR3 region: CASTTSGRLNNEQFF. CDR3 DNA: TGTGCCAGTACTACTAGCGGGAGGTTAAACAATGAGCAGTTCTTC.

V usage is TRBV30 and J usage is TRBJ1-5, with D unclear. CDR1 GTSNPN and CDR2 SVGIG come from the germline V gene (reference sequence). V lost 5 bases and J 4 bases, leaving 15 bases between the germline ends. This CDR3 comprises 14 residues. CDR3 sequence reads: CAWGEQPKNQPQHF. The CDR3, as DNA: TGTGCCTGGGGTGAACAGCCGAAAAATCAGCCCCAGCATTTT.

The CDR3 bases are TGTGCCAGCAGTGTCGGACTAGCCGCGTTACAAAGCACAGATACGCAGTATTTT. This codes for CASSVGLAALQSTDTQYF. The rearrangement uses TRBV5-4 and TRBJ2-3, with 8 bases matching TRBD2. Unmatched junction bases numbered 14, after V lost 5 bases and J lost 0 bases. CDR3 length: 18 residues. The germline gives CDR1 SGHNT, CDR2 YYREEE (reference sequence).

V usage is TRBV18 and J usage is TRBJ2-7; 12 nucleotides line up with TRBD2. CDR1 is KGHSH and CDR2 is LQKENI in the germline V gene. Trimming cost V 6 bases and J 3 bases; bases outside gene matches: 6. This CDR3 comprises 15 residues. CDR3 nucleotide sequence: TGTGCCAGCTCCCTGAGACTAGCGGGAGACTACGAGCAGTACTTC. This codes for CASSLRLAGDYEQYF.

The V call is TRBV5-1, the J call TRBJ2-7; 7 bases match TRBD1. Per the germline V gene, CDR1 is SGHRS and CDR2 is YFSETQ. J lost 5 bases, V lost 4 bases, and 6 bases had no gene match. The CDR3 sequence is 13 residues long. The CDR3 nucleotides are TGCGCCAGCAGCCCTGACAGGGTTAACGAGCAGTACTTC. The encoded protein is CASSPDRVNEQYF.

The V and J genes are TRBV27 and TRBJ1-1; no clear D gene. The germline gives CDR1 MNHEY, CDR2 SMNVEV (reference sequence). V lost 5 bases to trimming and J lost 1 base, with 17 bases between them. CDR3 length: 16 residues. The CDR3 nucleotides read TGTGCCAGCAGTGCAGAGGGAGCGGTGCGGAACACTGAAGCTTTCTTT. Protein sequence: CASSAEGAVRNTEAFF.

The V call is TRBV27, the J call TRBJ2-2; 7 bases agree with TRBD1. There are 14 residues in the CDR3. V dropped 5 bases and J dropped 3; count of bases not matched to a gene: 3. Germline V gene lookup returns CDR1 MNHEY and CDR2 SMNVEV (reference sequence). CDR3 coding DNA: TGTGCCAGCAGTCCGGACAGGTACACCGGGGAGCTGTTTTTT. Translating it yields CASSPDRYTGELFF.